This T cell receptor (beta chain) was obtained from a study of PD-L1 blockade in urothelial cancer. Across the whole study: About 90% of the 29 patients were males with bladder-origin urothelial cancer. Earlier, patients had received 0 to 3 chemotherapy regimens. Samples came from 3 weeks, at the second dose, and 6 weeks into treatment.

Time point reported: pretreatment peripheral blood. With V trimmed by 1 base and J by 6 bases, 4 bases remained unmatched. Germline V gives CDR1 LGHNA, CDR2 YSLEER. CDR3 size: 16 residues. The method was immunoSEQ multiplex PCR; TCRdb's version includes in-frame clones alone and lacks a portion of them. The profile shows under 55,000 clones, around four fifths of them singletons. The genes are TRBV4-3 and TRBJ2-7; 15 bases line up with TRBD2. This clonotype was sampled from a man aged 65 to 79 with urothelial cancer. Sequences were derived from PBMCs, sampled around atezolizumab (anti-PD-L1) treatment. The DNA for the CDR3 is TGCGCCAGCAGCCAAGGTCCGGGACTAGCGGGAGGCGAGCAGTACTTC. As protein: CASSQGPGLAGGEQYF.